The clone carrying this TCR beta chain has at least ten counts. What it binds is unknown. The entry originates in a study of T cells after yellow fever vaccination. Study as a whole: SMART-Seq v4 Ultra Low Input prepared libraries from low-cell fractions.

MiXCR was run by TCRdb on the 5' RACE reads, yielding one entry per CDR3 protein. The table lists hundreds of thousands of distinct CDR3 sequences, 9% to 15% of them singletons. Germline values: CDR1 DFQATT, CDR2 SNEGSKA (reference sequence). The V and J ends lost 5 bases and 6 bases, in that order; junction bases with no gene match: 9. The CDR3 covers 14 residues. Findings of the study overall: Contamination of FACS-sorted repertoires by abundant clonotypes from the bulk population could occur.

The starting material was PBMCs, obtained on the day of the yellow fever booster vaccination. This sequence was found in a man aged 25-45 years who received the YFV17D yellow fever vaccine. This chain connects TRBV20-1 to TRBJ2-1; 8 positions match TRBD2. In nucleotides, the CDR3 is TGCAGTGCTGGTAGCGGGAAGGAGCGCAATGAGCAGTTCTTC. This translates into CSAGSGKERNEQFF.